Shown below are 31 T cell receptor beta chains from a single sample sequenced in a study of radiation and T cells in renal cell carcinoma. TCRdb keeps only in-frame clones here, not all; method: immunoSEQ multiplex PCR. This sample yields 25,000 to 30,000 clones, of which roughly 80% are seen a single time; approximately 30% belongs to the top ten. Time point described: blood 2 weeks post-SBRT. Described treatment: 15 Gy SBRT to primary tumor, nephrectomy 4 weeks later. The sample was blood, taken from a patient whose treatment included radiotherapy and nephrectomy. These receptors came from a man aged 55-75 years with renal cell carcinoma.

This clone was counted only a few times. The gene calls are TRBV13 and TRBJ2-2, with 7 bases fitting TRBD1. The CDR3 spans 17 residues. The junction had 9 bases not matched to a gene; V was cut back by 5 bases and J by 0 bases. Germline lookup yields CDR1 PRHDT and CDR2 FYEKMQ (reference sequence). CDR3 DNA: TGTGCCAGCAGCGTTCGCCGGGACAGACCGAACACCGGGGAGCTGTTTTTT. Translated, it gives CASSVRRDRPNTGELFF.

The rearrangement uses TRBV5-1 and TRBJ1-1; 7 positions match TRBD1. V lost 4 bases to trimming and J lost 3 bases; unmatched junction nucleotides: 12. Germline lookup yields CDR1 SGHRS and CDR2 YFSETQ. CDR3 length: 16 residues. CDR3: CASSEGQPLYDTEAFF. The CDR3 DNA follows: TGCGCCAGCAGCGAGGGACAGCCACTCTACGACACTGAAGCTTTCTTT.

This clone appeared a few times. V gene TRBV4-1 combines with J gene TRBJ2-3, with 7 positions matching TRBD1. The CDR3 has 16 residues. Germline V gene lookup returns CDR1 MGHRA and CDR2 YSYEKL. V trimming: 2 bases; J trimming: 2 bases; junction bases outside the gene matches: 7. CDR3 nucleotide sequence: TGCGCCAGCAGCCAAAGGTGGACAGGACCCACAGATACGCAGTATTTT. Protein product: CASSQRWTGPTDTQYF.

This clone was counted between two and nine times. The CDR3 is CASSLDRFDGYTF. For the CDR3, the DNA is TGCGCCAGCAGCTTGGACAGGTTCGATGGCTACACCTTC. The chain couples TRBV5-1 to TRBJ1-2, with TRBD1 as a possible D gene (5 bases). From germline, CDR1 is SGHRS and CDR2 YFSETQ. The CDR3 extends over 13 amino acids. V gave up 0 bases and J gave up 6 bases, with 9 bases separating them.

The chain recombines TRBV4-2 with TRBJ2-3; D might be TRBD1 (5 bases). The V gene lost 2 bases and the J gene lost 0 bases, with 9 bases spanning the gap. Germline V gene sequence: CDR1 LGHNA, CDR2 YNFKEQ. The CDR3 is made up of 15 amino acids. The CDR3 sequence is CASSQTGASTDTQYF. The CDR3 coding sequence is TGTGCCAGCAGCCAAACAGGAGCCAGCACAGATACGCAGTATTTT.

The CDR3: CASSVTGGGTEAFF. The CDR3 coding sequence is TGTGCCAGCTCAGTAACAGGGGGTGGAACTGAAGCTTTCTTT. The rearrangement links TRBV18 to TRBJ1-1, with 8 bases lining up with TRBD1. The CDR3 contains 14 residues. J gave up 5 bases and V 5 bases, and 7 bases lay outside the gene matches. From germline, CDR1 is KGHSH and CDR2 LQKENI.

The V gene is TRBV5-4, the J gene TRBJ2-1, with D uncertain. Germline CDR1 SGHNT, CDR2 YYREEE (reference sequence). The CDR3 is 15 amino acids. The V gene lost 2 bases and the J gene lost 4 bases, with 13 bases spanning the gap. CDR3 in DNA: TGTGCCAGCAGCTTTATCAATGGGGAATACAATGAGCAGTTCTTC. Its translation: CASSFINGEYNEQFF.

This chain uses TRBV5-4 with TRBJ2-5, with D possibly matching TRBD1 (6 bases). The CDR3 sequence is 14 residues long. Germline assignment: CDR1 SGHNT and CDR2 YYREEE (reference sequence). Trimming removed 4 bases at V and 5 bases at J, with 15 bases between. As DNA, the CDR3 is TGTGCCAGCAGCCCTTCACAGGGTGGGGAGACCCAGTACTTC. Translated, it gives CASSPSQGGETQYF.

The chain couples TRBV30 to TRBJ2-7; the match to TRBD2 covers 7 bases. The germline CDR1 and CDR2 sequences are GTSNPN and SVGIG (reference sequence). The CDR3 covers 12 residues. J was trimmed by 7 bases and V by 4 bases; bases with no gene match: 7. CDR3 region: CAWTRREGEQYF. As DNA, the CDR3 is TGTGCCTGGACTAGAAGGGAGGGGGAGCAGTACTTC.

The V gene is TRBV5-4, the J gene TRBJ1-1; D possibly corresponds to TRBD1 (6 bases). V was shortened by 4 bases and J by 8 bases, with 21 bases between the two germline ends. Germline loops: CDR1 SGHNT, CDR2 YYREEE (reference sequence). This CDR3 has 15 residues. The CDR3 sequence is CASSTPTGPLGEAFF. CDR3 coding DNA: TGTGCCAGCAGCACTCCTACAGGGCCCTTGGGAGAAGCTTTCTTT. The full variable domain, rest sourced from reference TRBV5-4 and TRBJ1-1, is ETGVTQSPTHLIKTRGQQVTLRCSSQSGHNTVSWYQQALGQGPQFIFQYYREEENGRGNFPPRFSGLQFPNYSSELNVNALELDDSALYLCASSTPTGPLGEAFFGQGTRLTVV.

CDR3 sequence: CASSFVAELDTQYF. CDR3 DNA sequence: TGTGCCAGCAGCTTTGTAGCTGAGTTGGATACGCAGTATTTT. The chain uses TRBV7-2 and TRBJ2-3; D call uncertain. Trimming removed 3 bases at V and 6 bases at J, with 13 bases between. The germline V gene has CDR1 SGHTA and CDR2 FQGNSA. The CDR3 is made up of 14 amino acids.

This clone was recorded only once. J is TRBJ1-5 and V is TRBV2; D remains ambiguous. Germline lookup yields CDR1 SNHLY and CDR2 FYNNEI. The CDR3 extends over 12 amino acids. V shed 9 bases and J shed 0 bases, with 6 bases lying between them. The CDR3 coding sequence is TGTGCCAGTATGGGTAGCAATCAGCCCCAGCATTTT. Translating it yields CASMGSNQPQHF.

Here the CDR3 reads CSFSAGHNEQFF. In DNA form, the CDR3 reads TGCAGCTTCTCCGCAGGGCACAATGAGCAGTTCTTC. This chain connects TRBV29-1 to TRBJ2-1; D might be TRBD1 (5 bases). This CDR3 spans 12 amino acids. The germline V and J ends were trimmed by 8 bases and 5 bases, with 13 bases remaining between them. Germline V gives CDR1 SQVTM, CDR2 ANQGSEA.

The chain joins TRBV5-1 to TRBJ2-7; the D gene is possibly TRBD2 (5 bases). The CDR3 has 16 amino acids. Germline V CDR1 and CDR2: SGHRS, YFSETQ. Trimming cost V 0 bases and J 2 bases, with 15 bases left between them. The CDR3 protein is CASSLVPADPPYEQYF. Here the CDR3 DNA reads TGCGCCAGCAGCTTGGTTCCAGCGGACCCTCCCTACGAGCAGTACTTC.

V and J are TRBV18 and TRBJ2-5; D is perhaps TRBD1 or TRBD2 (6 bases each). Trimming stripped 3 bases from V and 5 bases from J, with 13 bases between. The CDR3 length is 14 residues. Per germline, CDR1 KGHSH and CDR2 LQKENI. CDR3 sequence: CASSPNGGRETQYF. In nucleotides, the CDR3 is TGTGCCAGCTCACCCAATGGGGGGCGCGAGACCCAGTACTTC.

V gene TRBV9 combines with J gene TRBJ2-1; unclear D gene. The V gene lost 0 bases and the J gene lost 12 bases, with 16 bases spanning the gap. Per germline, CDR1 SGDLS and CDR2 YYNGEE. This CDR3 spans 14 amino acids. The CDR3 region has the DNA TGTGCCAGCAGCGTAGGACGTCCTCAAAGAGGGCAGTTCTTC. It translates to CASSVGRPQRGQFF.

V is TRBV6-1 and J is TRBJ2-1; D might be TRBD2 (6 bases). This CDR3 comprises 13 residues. Trimming took off 5 bases at V and 8 bases at J, with 13 bases between the two ends. Germline CDR1 MNHNS, CDR2 SASEGT. CDR3 coding DNA: TGTGCCAGCAGTAAACGACTAGTAGATGAGCAGTTCTTC. As protein: CASSKRLVDEQFF.

This clone showed up just a few times. V gene TRBV5-1 combines with J gene TRBJ2-1; TRBD2 agrees at 7 bases. Per germline, CDR1 SGHRS and CDR2 YFSETQ. The trim removed 0 bases at V and 9 bases at J, leaving 12 bases unmatched. The CDR3 covers 16 residues. The CDR3 DNA follows: TGCGCCAGCAGCTTGGGGACTAGATCGGCCTTGGGTGAGCAGTTCTTC. This encodes CASSLGTRSALGEQFF.

The chain employs TRBV20-1 and TRBJ1-1, with D unclear. CDR1 is DFQATT, CDR2 SNEGSKA, per germline (reference sequence). Trimming removed 3 bases at V and 7 bases at J, with 6 bases between. The CDR3 runs 10 residues. The CDR3 here is CSASLNEAFF. Written as DNA, the CDR3 is TGCAGTGCTAGTCTTAATGAAGCTTTCTTT.

The chain recombines TRBV19 with TRBJ2-1; D is perhaps TRBD1 (6 bases). The CDR3 runs 14 residues. Germline assignment: CDR1 LNHDA and CDR2 SQIVND (reference sequence). V lost 6 bases to trimming and J lost 8 bases, with 17 bases between them. CDR3 region: CASRQQGNGDEQFF. The CDR3 DNA reads TGTGCCAGTAGACAACAGGGTAACGGAGATGAGCAGTTCTTC.

V gene TRBV13 combines with J gene TRBJ2-1, with D perhaps matching TRBD1 (5 bases). This CDR3 spans 17 amino acids. Germline V lookup: CDR1 PRHDT, CDR2 FYEKMQ (reference sequence). V was trimmed by 1 base and J by 6 bases, leaving 19 bases between them. The CDR3 DNA is TGTGCCAGCAGCTTAGAAGGGGCTACTGGATGGGGCAATGAGCAGTTCTTC. It translates to CASSLEGATGWGNEQFF.

The chain links TRBV2 to TRBJ1-6; 10 nucleotides agree with TRBD1. The V gene end was trimmed by 5 bases and the J gene end by 6 bases; junction bases not matched to a gene: 4. The CDR3 is 15 residues long. From germline, CDR1 is SNHLY and CDR2 FYNNEI. The CDR3 DNA reads TGTGCCAGCAGTACGGGACAGGGGAGTAATTCACCCCTCCACTTT. This translates into CASSTGQGSNSPLHF.

V is TRBV5-6 and J is TRBJ2-7, with 12 bases aligning to TRBD2. Germline loops: CDR1 SGHDT, CDR2 YYEEEE. This CDR3 spans 15 amino acids. J was trimmed by 3 bases and V by 3 bases; bases with no gene match: 4. The CDR3 region has the DNA TGTGCCAGCAGCTCGGGACTAGCGGGTTTCTACGAGCAGTACTTC. This codes for CASSSGLAGFYEQYF.

The chain links TRBV5-1 to TRBJ2-1, with TRBD2 identical over 8 bases. Germline CDR1 SGHRS, CDR2 YFSETQ. With 0 bases clipped from V and 9 bases from J, the junction kept 5 bases outside the gene matches. This CDR3 region has 14 residues. The chain's CDR3 is CASSLAGGSVEQFF. CDR3 in DNA: TGCGCCAGCAGCTTGGCGGGAGGGTCCGTTGAGCAGTTCTTC. Variable domain in full (rest from reference TRBV5-1 and TRBJ2-1): KAGVTQTPRYLIKTRGQQVTLSCSPISGHRSVSWYQQTPGQGLQFLFEYFSETQRNKGNFPGRFSGRQFSNSRSEMNVSTLELGDSALYLCASSLAGGSVEQFFGPGTRLTVL.

This clone was found a few times. V is TRBV30 and J is TRBJ2-7; 7 bases map to TRBD2. CDR1 is GTSNPN, CDR2 SVGIG, per germline (reference sequence). This CDR3 contains 15 residues. Trimming removed 2 bases from V and 0 bases from J; junction bases left unmatched: 7. The CDR3 DNA reads TGTGCCTGGAGTATATTCGGGGGGAGCTCCTACGAGCAGTACTTC. As protein: CAWSIFGGSSYEQYF.

The rearrangement joins TRBV9 to TRBJ2-1; D possibly matches TRBD1 or TRBD2 (5 bases each). In germline, CDR1 is SGDLS, CDR2 YYNGEE. V lost 4 bases and J lost 4, with 15 bases in between. This CDR3 contains 15 residues. Here the CDR3 reads CASSRDGGGYNEQFF. The CDR3 DNA reads TGTGCCAGCAGCAGGGACGGCGGTGGGTACAATGAGCAGTTCTTC.

The chain links TRBV4-1 to TRBJ2-1; 9 nucleotides line up with TRBD1. Germline lookup yields CDR1 MGHRA and CDR2 YSYEKL. V gave up 4 bases and J gave up 10 bases; unmatched junction bases: 14. The CDR3 covers 16 residues. The CDR3 DNA follows: TGCGCCAGCAGCCCCCAATCCGGGACAGGGCCCCAGGAGCAGTTCTTC. Translated: CASSPQSGTGPQEQFF.

This chain joins TRBV27 and TRBJ2-6; D is undetermined. Per the germline V gene, CDR1 is MNHEY and CDR2 is SMNVEV (reference sequence). This CDR3 region has 16 residues. Trimming shortened V by 3 bases and J by 0 bases, and 9 bases separated the two germline ends. CDR3 DNA sequence: TGTGCCAGCAGTTTCGGACGGATCTCTGGGGCCAACGTCCTGACTTTC. Translated: CASSFGRISGANVLTF.

This clone has a handful of counts. The chain links TRBV6-6 to TRBJ1-6; TRBD1 is a possible D gene (6 bases). The CDR3 totals 13 residues. Germline V gene sequence: CDR1 MNHNY, CDR2 SVGAGI (reference sequence). V lost 7 bases, J lost 10 bases, and 14 bases lay in between. This chain's CDR3 is CASMRTERSPLHF. The CDR3 DNA reads as TGTGCCAGCATGCGGACAGAGAGATCACCCCTCCACTTT.

V usage is TRBV5-6 and J usage is TRBJ2-5, with D perhaps being TRBD1 or TRBD2 (5 bases each). The germline CDR1 and CDR2 sequences are SGHDT and YYEEEE. CDR3 length: 16 amino acids. V was clipped by 0 bases and J by 2 bases, with 14 bases between them. The CDR3 DNA sequence: TGTGCCAGCAGCTTGGCCAGTAGGGACGGACAAGAGACCCAGTACTTC. Its translation: CASSLASRDGQETQYF.

V is TRBV19 and J is TRBJ1-5; 7 bases map to TRBD1. This CDR3 is 17 amino acids long. The V gene end was trimmed by 2 bases and the J gene end by 1 base; junction bases not matched to a gene: 8. Germline V CDR1 and CDR2: LNHDA, SQIVND (reference sequence). The CDR3 DNA reads as TGTGCCAGTAGTATATGGTCTGGGACAGCGAGCAATCAGCCCCAGCATTTT. Translating gives CASSIWSGTASNQPQHF.